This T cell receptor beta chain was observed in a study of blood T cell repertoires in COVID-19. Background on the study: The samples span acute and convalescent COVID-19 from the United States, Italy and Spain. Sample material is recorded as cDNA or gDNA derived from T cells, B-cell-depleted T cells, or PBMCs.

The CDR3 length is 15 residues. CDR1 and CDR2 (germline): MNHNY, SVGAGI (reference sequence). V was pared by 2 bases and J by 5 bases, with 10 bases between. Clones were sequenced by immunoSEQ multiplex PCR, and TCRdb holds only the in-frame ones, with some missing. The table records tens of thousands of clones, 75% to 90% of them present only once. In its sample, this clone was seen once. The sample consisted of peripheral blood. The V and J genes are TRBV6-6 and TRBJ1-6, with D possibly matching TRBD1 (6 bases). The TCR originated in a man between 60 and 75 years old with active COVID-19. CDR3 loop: CASSYTGQNNSPLHF. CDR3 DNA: TGTGCCAGCAGTTACACCGGACAGAATAATTCACCCCTCCACTTT.